This is a list of T cell receptor beta chains from one sample in a study of technical replicates of blood from several donors. The protocol was immunoSEQ multiplex PCR, while the TCRdb copy is restricted to in-frame clones and leaves out a portion. The table includes approximately 87,000 clones, around 94% detected once. The sequenced sample consisted of T cells isolated from PBMCs. These receptors were obtained from a human donor in good health. Both conserved end residues are part of each CDR3. The order of the fields is D gene, V gene, J gene, clone size, CDR3 protein, CDR3 DNA. A D gene is named only where the DNA matches it firmly. Size values are once, few and many counts, or a class for expanded clones, and some rows have none.

-	TRBV5-1	TRBJ1-2	-	CASSSADRNYGYTF	TGCGCCAGCAGCTCGGCTGACAGGAACTATGGCTACACCTTC
-	TRBV4-1	TRBJ2-5	-	CASRLTLKETQYF	TGCGCCAGCAGACTAACTCTTAAAGAGACCCAGTACTTC
TRBD1	TRBV5-1	TRBJ1-2	-	CASSLSSRGLGGYTF	TGCGCCAGCAGCTTATCATCTAGGGGGCTTGGGGGCTACACCTTC
TRBD2	TRBV4-2	TRBJ2-2	-	CASSPLGLALNTGELFF	TGTGCCAGCAGCCCTCTCGGACTAGCGCTTAACACCGGGGAGCTGTTTTTT
TRBD1	TRBV18	TRBJ1-5	-	CASSAAGGRTQHF	TGTGCCAGCTCAGCGGCAGGGGGCCGGACCCAGCATTTT
TRBD2	TRBV11-2	TRBJ2-5	-	CASSFAGGIQETQYF	TGTGCCAGCAGCTTTGCGGGGGGGATCCAAGAGACCCAGTACTTC
TRBD1	TRBV29-1	TRBJ2-7	-	CSVELTGGYEQYF	TGCAGCGTTGAGTTGACAGGGGGCTACGAGCAGTACTTC
-	TRBV15	TRBJ1-3	-	CATSSLGLLSGNTIYF	TGTGCCACCAGCTCTCTGGGGCTCCTCTCTGGAAACACCATATATTTT
TRBD2	TRBV6-1	TRBJ2-5	once	CASSGLVTKGETQYF	TGTGCCAGCAGCGGACTAGTGACTAAGGGTGAGACCCAGTACTTC
-	TRBV7-6	TRBJ2-2	-	CASSTRENTGELFF	TGTGCCAGCAGCACCCGGGAGAACACCGGGGAGCTGTTTTTT
-	TRBV29-1	TRBJ1-1	few	CSVSGYEAFF	TGCAGCGTTTCCGGGTATGAAGCTTTCTTT
-	TRBV7-8	TRBJ2-7	-	CASSFQDNDPYEQYF	TGTGCCAGCAGCTTCCAGGACAACGATCCCTACGAGCAGTACTTC
-	TRBV7-9	TRBJ1-4	-	CASSQTGNNEKLFF	TGTGCCAGCAGCCAAACAGGGAATAATGAAAAACTGTTTTTT
-	TRBV6-1	TRBJ2-3	-	CASRAAVTDTQYF	TGTGCCAGCAGGGCCGCCGTCACAGATACGCAGTATTTT
-	TRBV29-1	TRBJ2-5	-	CSVYYQETQYF	TGCAGCGTCTACTACCAAGAGACCCAGTACTTC
TRBD1	TRBV6-1	TRBJ2-7	-	CAAYRRDRGAEQYF	TGTGCCGCCTACCGCCGGGACAGGGGGGCCGAGCAGTACTTC
-	TRBV12-5	TRBJ1-5	-	CASGLGTEYNQPQHF	TGTGCTAGTGGTTTGGGGACAGAGTATAATCAGCCCCAGCATTTT
-	TRBV19	TRBJ1-2	-	CASSQSVGRVNYGYTF	TGTGCCAGTAGTCAATCGGTGGGCAGGGTTAACTATGGCTACACCTTC
TRBD1	TRBV7-8	TRBJ2-1	-	CASSLGYRGDTYNEQFF	TGTGCCAGCAGCTTAGGGTACAGGGGCGATACCTACAATGAGCAGTTCTTC
-	TRBV6-1	TRBJ2-7	-	CASSETLLADNSYEQYF	TGTGCCAGCAGTGAAACCCTACTAGCTGATAATTCCTACGAGCAGTACTTC
TRBD2	TRBV5-4	TRBJ2-1	-	CASRGTSGDYNEQFF	TGTGCCAGCAGGGGGACTAGCGGGGATTACAATGAGCAGTTCTTC
-	TRBV7-8	TRBJ2-7	-	CASSHSDNSYEQYF	TGTGCCAGCAGCCACTCCGACAACTCCTACGAGCAGTACTTC
-	TRBV5-4	TRBJ2-7	-	CASSLKSVPYEQYF	TGTGCCAGCAGCTTGAAGAGTGTCCCCTACGAGCAGTACTTC
-	TRBV20-1	TRBJ2-7	-	CSARFSEQYF	TGCAGTGCTAGGTTCTCCGAGCAGTACTTC
TRBD2	TRBV9	TRBJ2-2	-	CASSGAGVTGELFF	TGTGCCAGCAGCGGCGCGGGAGTCACCGGGGAGCTGTTTTTT
-	TRBV15	TRBJ1-2	-	CATSRAGSNYGYTF	TGTGCCACCAGCAGAGCTGGCAGTAACTATGGCTACACCTTC
TRBD1	TRBV7-6	TRBJ1-1	-	CASSETGGGWTEAFF	TGTGCCAGCAGCGAGACAGGGGGAGGGTGGACTGAAGCTTTCTTT
-	TRBV7-8	TRBJ1-1	-	CASSQASTLRAMNTEAFF	TGTGCCAGCAGCCAAGCTTCCACTCTGAGGGCAATGAACACTGAAGCTTTCTTT
TRBD1	TRBV7-9	TRBJ1-1	-	CASSSTGVTEAFF	TGTGCCAGCAGCTCGACAGGGGTCACTGAAGCTTTCTTT
TRBD2	TRBV29-1	TRBJ2-7	-	CSVQRGARYEQYF	TGCAGCGTGCAGCGGGGGGCCCGCTACGAGCAGTACTTC
-	TRBV27	TRBJ2-3	-	CASSSHGVSDTQYF	TGTGCCAGCAGTTCCCACGGGGTTTCGGATACGCAGTATTTT
-	TRBV12-5	TRBJ1-3	-	CASGDLGISSGNTIYF	TGTGCTAGTGGTGATCTCGGGATCTCCTCTGGAAACACCATATATTTT